The 10 T cell receptor beta chains presented below share a single source sample, sequenced in a study of shared clonotypes between healthy human individuals (dated by TCRdb to 2018 to 2020). Libraries were made using the immunoSEQ multiplex PCR assay. The table comes from immuneACCESS by way of TCRdb, which keeps in-frame sequences with V and J called. Part of the clones is missing from these tables; in studies checked, under half for an unresolved V gene and the rest for unknown reasons. Present in this sample are about 490,000 clones, roughly 80% of which were seen just once. Roughly 12% of the sample is in the top ten clones. The sequenced sample was PBMCs. The receptor source for this set is a woman aged 40 to 50 in good health. Some clones in this sample may be carry-over from other donors' samples.

J is TRBJ2-2 and V is TRBV6-5, with D possibly being TRBD2 (6 bases). There are 15 residues in the CDR3. The germline V gene encodes CDR1 MNHEY and CDR2 SVGAGI. Trimming cost V 10 bases and J 4 bases, with 19 bases left between them. CDR3 protein: CAIRRVAGPTGELFF. For the CDR3, the DNA is TGTGCCATTAGGAGGGTGGCGGGACCCACCGGGGAGCTGTTTTTT.

This chain links TRBV13 with TRBJ2-5; a weak D match, TRBD2 (6 bases). Trimming took 2 bases from V and 1 from J, leaving 17 bases between them. The length of the CDR3 is 17 residues. CDR1 and CDR2 (germline): PRHDT, FYEKMQ (reference sequence). The DNA for the CDR3 is TGTGCCAGCAGCTTAAGTTTTGGCGGGGCAACCCAAGAGACCCAGTACTTC. The encoded protein is CASSLSFGGATQETQYF.

DNA for the CDR3: TGTGCCAGCAGCTTAGGGCTCGGGGAAGCTTTCTTT. Its translation: CASSLGLGEAFF. V gene TRBV7-8 combines with J gene TRBJ1-1, with D unclear. The CDR3 is made up of 12 amino acids. Germline lookup yields CDR1 SGHVS and CDR2 FQNEAQ. Trimming pared 1 base from V and 8 bases from J, leaving 8 bases between.

Turning to this clone: A far larger clone is only one base removed, so a read error is likely. This sample includes further DNA sequences coding for the same CDR3. The chain recombines TRBV4-3 with TRBJ2-2, with D hard to call. V shed 0 bases and J shed 5 bases, with 13 bases lying between them. The CDR3 length is 16 residues. CDR1 LGHNA and CDR2 YSLEER come from the germline V gene. This CDR3 is CASSQDVGGETGELFF. Written as DNA, the CDR3 is TGCGCCAGCAGCCAAGACGTTGGTGGAGAGACCGGGGAGCTGTTTTTT.

The rearrangement uses TRBV9 and TRBJ2-7; D not certain. V was shortened by 3 bases and J by 7 bases, with 11 bases between the two germline ends. The CDR3 extends over 12 amino acids. CDR1 is SGDLS and CDR2 is YYNGEE in the germline V gene. This CDR3 is CASSEPRREQYF. The CDR3 nucleotides are TGTGCCAGCAGCGAGCCCCGTCGAGAGCAGTACTTC.

As for this clone: A far larger clone is off by one base, so a read error is likely. The chain recombines TRBV11-2 with TRBJ1-2; 7 bases align to TRBD1. The CDR3 is 13 amino acids. Unmatched junction bases numbered 6, after V lost 4 bases and J lost 7 bases. CDR1 is SGHAT, CDR2 FQNNGV, per germline. For the CDR3, the DNA is TGTGCCAGCAGCTCCGAGACAGGGCTTGGCTACACCTTC. Translating it yields CASSSETGLGYTF.

The chain recombines TRBV27 with TRBJ2-1; TRBD2 might be the D (5 bases). V was cut by 3 bases and J by 6 bases, with 18 bases left in between. CDR3 length: 16 residues. Germline lookup yields CDR1 MNHEY and CDR2 SMNVEV (reference sequence). CDR3 in DNA: TGTGCCAGCAGTTTGCGGGCCGACAATTGGGGCAATGAGCAGTTCTTC. This translates into CASSLRADNWGNEQFF.

V gene TRBV6-1 combines with J gene TRBJ1-1, with 11 bases lining up with TRBD1. The J segment lost 0 bases and the V segment lost 4 bases, leaving 4 bases of the junction unmatched. Looked up from germline, CDR1 is MNHNS and CDR2 is SASEGT. The CDR3 spans 16 residues. DNA of the CDR3: TGTGCCAGCAGTGGTCGGACAGGGGGCATGAACACTGAAGCTTTCTTT. This sequence encodes CASSGRTGGMNTEAFF.

The chain recombines TRBV5-1 with TRBJ2-3; 8 bases match TRBD1. This CDR3 has 17 amino acids. V lost 4 bases, J lost 2 bases, and 12 bases stayed unmatched. Germline CDR1 SGHRS, CDR2 YFSETQ. CDR3 sequence (DNA): TGCGCCAGCAGCGCCTCAACCACAGGGGGGAACACAGATACGCAGTATTTT. Translating gives CASSASTTGGNTDTQYF.

J is TRBJ2-1 and V is TRBV15; TRBD2 might be the D (6 bases). CDR3 length: 15 residues. V was clipped by 2 bases and J by 5 bases, with 13 bases between them. Germline assignment: CDR1 LNHNV and CDR2 YYDKDF (reference sequence). CDR3 in DNA: TGTGCCACCAGCAGATACGGGAGTCTCAACAATGAGCAGTTCTTC. Translation gives CATSRYGSLNNEQFF.